The 7 T cell receptor beta chains presented below share a single source sample, sequenced in a study of blood T cell repertoires in COVID-19. Produced via immunoSEQ multiplex PCR; TCRdb's table is partial and in-frame only. The table has roughly 300,000 clones, more than 75% seen once. Sequenced sample: PBMCs or T cells enriched from blood (not recorded which). The receptors here all came from a man aged 25-45 years who had recovered from COVID-19.

CDR3 nucleotides: TGCGCCAGCAGCTTGGCTGGGTCGGGAGTCACAGATACGCAGTATTTT. This encodes CASSLAGSGVTDTQYF. The chain uses TRBV5-1 and TRBJ2-3; maybe TRBD2 (6 bases). The CDR3 contains 16 residues. Trimming shortened V by 0 bases and J by 2 bases, and 13 bases separated the two germline ends. Germline V lookup: CDR1 SGHRS, CDR2 YFSETQ.

This chain connects TRBV6-2 or TRBV6-3 to TRBJ2-1, with TRBD2 identical over 16 bases. With V trimmed by 0 bases and J by 2 bases, 7 bases remained unmatched. Looked up from germline, CDR1 is MNHEY and CDR2 is SVGEGT. The CDR3 consists of 20 residues. CDR3 region: CASSYSKGLAGGVPYNEQFF. In DNA, the CDR3 is TGTGCCAGCAGTTACTCGAAGGGACTAGCGGGAGGGGTCCCCTACAATGAGCAGTTCTTC.

The chain recombines TRBV7-8 with TRBJ2-3; 7 nucleotides line up with TRBD2. Unmatched junction bases numbered 7, after V lost 1 base and J lost 0 bases. CDR1 is SGHVS, CDR2 FQNEAQ, per germline. This CDR3 has 17 amino acids. CDR3 sequence (DNA): TGTGCCAGCAGCTTAGAGTGGCTAGCGGAAAGCACAGATACGCAGTATTTT. Amino acids: CASSLEWLAESTDTQYF.

V gene TRBV28 combines with J gene TRBJ1-2; D gene ambiguous. This CDR3 comprises 13 residues. Per the germline V gene, CDR1 is MDHEN and CDR2 is SYDVKM. Trimming shortened V by 2 bases and J by 8 bases, and 12 bases separated the two germline ends. For the CDR3, the DNA is TGTGCCAGCAGTTTAAGAGCTGTCCGCGGCTACACCTTC. It is translated as CASSLRAVRGYTF.

The chain uses TRBV5-1 and TRBJ2-7; 8 nucleotides agree with TRBD1. This CDR3 comprises 14 residues. Germline loops: CDR1 SGHRS, CDR2 YFSETQ. After removal of 4 bases from V and 5 bases from J, the junction contained 8 bases not matched to a gene. CDR3 region: CASSNPTGADEQYF. Written as DNA, the CDR3 is TGCGCCAGCAGCAACCCGACAGGGGCGGACGAGCAGTACTTC. Full variable domain (outside the CDR3, taken from reference TRBV5-1 and TRBJ2-7): KAGVTQTPRYLIKTRGQQVTLSCSPISGHRSVSWYQQTPGQGLQFLFEYFSETQRNKGNFPGRFSGRQFSNSRSEMNVSTLELGDSALYLCASSNPTGADEQYFGPGTRLTVT.

The rearrangement links TRBV25-1 to TRBJ2-4; TRBD2 matches 12 bases. There are 18 residues in the CDR3. J lost 3 bases, V lost 2 bases, and 8 bases had no gene match. The germline CDR1 and CDR2 sequences are MGHDK and SYGVNS. CDR3 DNA: TGTGCCAGCAGTGAACACCGACTAGCGGGAGAGAACAAAAACATTCAGTACTTC. Encoded protein: CASSEHRLAGENKNIQYF.

The chain employs TRBV5-1 and TRBJ1-2, with D possibly being TRBD1 (6 bases). Per germline, CDR1 SGHRS and CDR2 YFSETQ. There are 14 residues in the CDR3. Trimming took off 5 bases at V and 8 bases at J, with 19 bases between the two ends. The DNA of the CDR3 is TGCGCCAGCAGTCCCCAAGCGGGGGCGAAAGGCTACACCTTC. Translating it yields CASSPQAGAKGYTF.